This TCR beta chain emerged from a study of cytomegalovirus exposure and HLA in healthy donors. Study results and limitations: Generally TCR sequences proved uncommon, though certain public TCRs appeared in numerous donors. Reports described diagnosis of cytomegalovirus status by the classifier as highly specific and sensitive. Information on immune exposure was restricted to one variable (CMV serostatus). An analysis done earlier found most TCR beta V segments productive about 87% or about 30% of the time.

Note on this clone: The antigen is undetermined.

Per the germline V gene, CDR1 is MDHEN and CDR2 is SYDVKM. The CDR3 consists of 16 residues. J lost 1 base, V lost 5 bases, and 11 bases had no gene match. Vbeta (60) and Jbeta (13) primers were used in the PCR. The table came from immunoSEQ multiplex PCR; TCRdb's copy has only in-frame clones and leaves some out. The data hold 75,000 to 95,000 clones, with 90% observed a single time. This sequence originates from a man aged 18 to 29 in good health and CMV-seronegative. Material: PBMCs. The V and J genes are TRBV28 and TRBJ2-7; 7 nucleotides match TRBD2. The CDR3 region is CASSHARGRGSYEQYF. The CDR3 region has the DNA TGTGCCAGCAGTCACGCCCGCGGGAGAGGGTCCTACGAGCAGTACTTC. Together with reference TRBV28 and TRBJ2-7, the CDR3 gives the full variable domain: DVKVTQSSRYLVKRTGEKVFLECVQDMDHENMFWYRQDPGLGLRLIYFSYDVKMKEKGDIPEGYSVSREKKERFSLILESASTNQTSMYLCASSHARGRGSYEQYFGPGTRLTVT.